The 5 T cell receptor beta chains listed next were all sequenced from one sample in a study of shared clonotypes between healthy human individuals (TCRdb year 2020). Libraries were made using the immunoSEQ multiplex PCR assay. TCRdb obtained this table from immuneACCESS and retained in-frame rearrangements with V and J assigned. These tables miss some clones; where compared with another copy, unresolved V genes account for less than half of the shortfall, and the remainder is unexplained. A total of about 2.3 million clones appear in this sample, around 92% of them only once. About 0.36% of the sample lies in the top ten. Sequencing used naive CD4+ T cells from PBMCs. The cell subset or site label, read with the paper, signifies: CD45RA+ positively selected. The receptor set was obtained from a young man in good health. Some clones in this sample may be carry-over from other donors' samples.

J is TRBJ2-7 and V is TRBV2; D tentatively reads TRBD1 or TRBD2 (5 bases each). The CDR3 loop spans 13 amino acids. The germline gives CDR1 SNHLY, CDR2 FYNNEI. Trimming left V 6 bases short and J 7 bases short, with 16 bases between. This CDR3 reads CASSQESGTEQYF. The DNA of the CDR3 is TGTGCCAGCAGCCAAGAGTCAGGGACGGAGCAGTACTTC.

This clone came up once. The chain joins TRBV5-5 to TRBJ2-6; TRBD1 matches at 7 bases. Trimming removed 1 base from V and 0 bases from J; junction bases left unmatched: 10. The germline gives CDR1 SGHKS, CDR2 YYEKEE (reference sequence). This CDR3 comprises 19 residues. CDR3 loop: CASSLFPRDSDSGANVLTF. The CDR3 DNA reads TGTGCCAGCAGCTTGTTCCCCCGGGACAGCGACTCTGGGGCCAACGTCCTGACTTTC.

The gene calls are TRBV18 and TRBJ2-2; a possible D gene is TRBD1 (6 bases). Trimming shortened V by 0 bases and J by 4 bases, and 12 bases separated the two germline ends. The CDR3 consists of 16 residues. Germline V gene sequence: CDR1 KGHSH, CDR2 LQKENI. CDR3 sequence: CASSPPSTGFTGELFF. CDR3 in DNA: TGTGCCAGCTCACCACCATCGACAGGCTTCACCGGGGAGCTGTTTTTT.

The V call is TRBV30, the J call TRBJ1-6; 8 bases are shared with TRBD1. This CDR3 is 16 amino acids long. Germline CDR1 reads GTSNPN; CDR2 reads SVGIG (reference sequence). V lost 3 bases to trimming and J lost 9 bases; unmatched junction nucleotides: 13. CDR3 residues: CAWSPDSTGEGSPLHF. The CDR3 nucleotides are TGTGCCTGGAGCCCTGATTCGACAGGGGAGGGTTCACCCCTCCACTTT.

V gene TRBV4-3 combines with J gene TRBJ2-1, with TRBD2 as a possible D gene (5 bases). The V gene lost 0 bases and the J gene lost 4 bases, with 19 bases spanning the gap. This CDR3 region has 18 residues. Germline-derived CDR1 and CDR2 are LGHNA and YSLEER. CDR3 loop: CASSQERFRGPFYNEQFF. Here the CDR3 DNA reads TGCGCCAGCAGCCAAGAGAGGTTCCGGGGTCCGTTTTACAATGAGCAGTTCTTC.